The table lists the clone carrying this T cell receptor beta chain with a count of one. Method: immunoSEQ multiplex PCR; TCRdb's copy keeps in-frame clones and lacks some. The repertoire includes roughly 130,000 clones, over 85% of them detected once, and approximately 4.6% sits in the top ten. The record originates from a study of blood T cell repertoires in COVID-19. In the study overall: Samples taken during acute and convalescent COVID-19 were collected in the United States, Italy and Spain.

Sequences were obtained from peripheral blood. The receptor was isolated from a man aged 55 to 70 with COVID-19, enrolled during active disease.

The CDR3 region has the DNA TGTGCCAGCAGCTTAGATGCGGACTTCAGCTCTGGAAACACCATATATTTT. Its protein product is CASSLDADFSSGNTIYF. The chain is built from TRBV11-3 and TRBJ1-3; D ambiguous. The CDR3 length is 17 residues. V dropped 0 bases and J dropped 0 bases, with 12 bases sitting between them. The germline gives CDR1 SGHNT, CDR2 YENEEA.